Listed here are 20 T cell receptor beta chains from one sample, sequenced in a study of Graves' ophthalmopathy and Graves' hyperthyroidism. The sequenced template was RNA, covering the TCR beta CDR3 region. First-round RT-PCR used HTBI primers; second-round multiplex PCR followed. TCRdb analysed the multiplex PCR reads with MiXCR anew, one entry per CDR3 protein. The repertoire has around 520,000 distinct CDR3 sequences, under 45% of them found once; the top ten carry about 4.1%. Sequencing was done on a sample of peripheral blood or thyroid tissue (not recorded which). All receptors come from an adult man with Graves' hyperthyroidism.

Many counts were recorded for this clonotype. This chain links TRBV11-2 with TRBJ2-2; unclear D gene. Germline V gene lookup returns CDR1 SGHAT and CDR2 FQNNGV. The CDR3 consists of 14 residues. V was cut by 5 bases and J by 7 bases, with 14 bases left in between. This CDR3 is CASSPPVGGGELFF. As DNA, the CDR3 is TGTGCCAGCAGCCCCCCAGTAGGCGGCGGGGAGCTGTTTTTT.

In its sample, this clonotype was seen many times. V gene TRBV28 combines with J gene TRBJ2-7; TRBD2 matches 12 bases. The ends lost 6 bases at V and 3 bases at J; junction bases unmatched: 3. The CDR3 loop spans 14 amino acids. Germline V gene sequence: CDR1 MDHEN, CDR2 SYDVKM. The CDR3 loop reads CASRETSGGYEQYF. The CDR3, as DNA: TGTGCCAGCAGAGAGACTAGCGGGGGCTACGAGCAGTACTTC.

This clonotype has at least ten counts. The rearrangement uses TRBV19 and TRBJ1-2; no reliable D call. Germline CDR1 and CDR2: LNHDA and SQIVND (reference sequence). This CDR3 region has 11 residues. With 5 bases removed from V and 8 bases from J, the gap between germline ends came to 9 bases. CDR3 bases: TGTGCCAGTAGTGAAGGTTCGGGCTACACCTTC. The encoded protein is CASSEGSGYTF.

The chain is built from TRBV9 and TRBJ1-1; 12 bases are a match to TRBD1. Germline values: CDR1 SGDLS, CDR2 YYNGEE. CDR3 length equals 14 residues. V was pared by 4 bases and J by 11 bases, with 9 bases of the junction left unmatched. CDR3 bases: TGTGCCAGCAGCTCTAGCGGGACAGGGGGCGCGGCTTTCTTT. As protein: CASSSSGTGGAAFF.

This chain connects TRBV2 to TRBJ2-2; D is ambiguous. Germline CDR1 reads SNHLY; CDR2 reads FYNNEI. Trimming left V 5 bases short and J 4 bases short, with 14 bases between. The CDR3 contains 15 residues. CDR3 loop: CASSLSFSGTGELFF. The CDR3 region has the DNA TGTGCCAGCAGTTTATCCTTTTCAGGCACCGGGGAGCTGTTTTTT.

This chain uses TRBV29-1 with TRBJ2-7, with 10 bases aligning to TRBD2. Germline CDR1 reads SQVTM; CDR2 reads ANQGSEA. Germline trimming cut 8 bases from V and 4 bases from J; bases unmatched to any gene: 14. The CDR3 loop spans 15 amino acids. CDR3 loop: CSSLSVASGSYEQYF. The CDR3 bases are TGCAGCAGTTTAAGTGTTGCTAGCGGGAGTTACGAGCAGTACTTC.

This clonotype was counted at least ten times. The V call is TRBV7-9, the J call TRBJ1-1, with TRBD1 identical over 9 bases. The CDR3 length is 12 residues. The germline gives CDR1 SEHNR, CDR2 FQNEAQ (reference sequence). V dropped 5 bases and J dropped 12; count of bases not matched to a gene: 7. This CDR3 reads CASSTGQGKTFF. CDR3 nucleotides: TGTGCCAGCAGCACGGGACAGGGTAAAACTTTCTTT. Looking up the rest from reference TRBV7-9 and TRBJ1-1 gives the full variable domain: DTGVSQNPRHKITKRGQNVTFRCDPISEHNRLYWYRQTLGQGPEFLTYFQNEAQLEKSRLLSDRFSAERPKGSFSTLEIQRTEQGDSAMYLCASSTGQGKTFFGQGTRLTVV.

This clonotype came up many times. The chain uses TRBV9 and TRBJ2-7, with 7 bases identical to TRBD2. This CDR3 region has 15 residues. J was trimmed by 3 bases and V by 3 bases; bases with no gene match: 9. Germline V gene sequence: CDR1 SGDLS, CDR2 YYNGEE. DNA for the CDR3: TGTGCCAGCAGCGGGGGGGGACCCGGCGTCTACGAGCAGTACTTC. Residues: CASSGGGPGVYEQYF.

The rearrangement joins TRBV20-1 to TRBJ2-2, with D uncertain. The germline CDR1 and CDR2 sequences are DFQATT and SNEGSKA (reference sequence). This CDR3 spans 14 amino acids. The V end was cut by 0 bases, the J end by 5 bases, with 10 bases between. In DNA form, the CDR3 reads TGCAGTGCTAGAGATCTCTTGCGTACCGGGGAGCTGTTTTTT. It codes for CSARDLLRTGELFF.

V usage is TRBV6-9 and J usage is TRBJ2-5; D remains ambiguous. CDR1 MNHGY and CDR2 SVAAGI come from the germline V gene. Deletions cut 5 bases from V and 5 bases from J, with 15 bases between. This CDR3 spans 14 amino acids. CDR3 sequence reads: CASSGAWRGETQYF. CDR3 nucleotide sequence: TGTGCCAGCAGTGGAGCGTGGCGTGGGGAGACCCAGTACTTC.

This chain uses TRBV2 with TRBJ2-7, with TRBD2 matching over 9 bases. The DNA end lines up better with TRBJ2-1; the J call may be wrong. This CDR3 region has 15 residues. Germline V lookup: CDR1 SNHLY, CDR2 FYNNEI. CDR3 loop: CASSGTSASWNEQFF. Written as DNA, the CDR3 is TGTGCCAGCAGTGGGACTAGCGCTTCATGGAATGAGCAGTTCTTC.

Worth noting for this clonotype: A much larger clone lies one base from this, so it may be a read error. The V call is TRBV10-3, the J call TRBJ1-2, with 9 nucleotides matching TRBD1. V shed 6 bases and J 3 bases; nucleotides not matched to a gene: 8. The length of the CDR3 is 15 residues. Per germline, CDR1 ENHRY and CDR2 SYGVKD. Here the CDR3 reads CAISGVGQGHYGYTF. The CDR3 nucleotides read TGTGCCATCAGCGGGGTGGGACAGGGACACTATGGCTACACCTTC.

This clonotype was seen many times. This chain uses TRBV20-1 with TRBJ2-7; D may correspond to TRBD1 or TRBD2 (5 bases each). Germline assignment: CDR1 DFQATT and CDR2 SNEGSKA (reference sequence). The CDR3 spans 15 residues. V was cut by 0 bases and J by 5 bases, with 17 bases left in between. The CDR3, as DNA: TGCAGTGCTAGAGAGGGGGTGGGGTCGGTAGACGAGCAGTACTTC. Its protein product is CSAREGVGSVDEQYF.

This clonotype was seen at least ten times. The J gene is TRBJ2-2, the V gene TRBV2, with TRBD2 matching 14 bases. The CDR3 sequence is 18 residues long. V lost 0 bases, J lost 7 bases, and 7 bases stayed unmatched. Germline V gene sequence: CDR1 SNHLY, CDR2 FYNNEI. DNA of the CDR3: TGTGCCAGCAGTGAAGCGGCGGGACTAGCGGGAGCTGGCGGGGAGCTGTTTTTT. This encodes CASSEAAGLAGAGGELFF.

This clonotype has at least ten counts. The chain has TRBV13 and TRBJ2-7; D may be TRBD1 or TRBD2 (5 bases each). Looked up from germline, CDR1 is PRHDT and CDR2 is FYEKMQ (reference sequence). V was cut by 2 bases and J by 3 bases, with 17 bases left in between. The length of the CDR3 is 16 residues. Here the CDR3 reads CASSLYYGTNNYEQYF. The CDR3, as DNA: TGTGCCAGCAGCTTATATTACGGGACCAACAACTACGAGCAGTACTTC. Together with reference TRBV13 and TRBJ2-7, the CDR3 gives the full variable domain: AAGVIQSPRHLIKEKRETATLKCYPIPRHDTVYWYQQGPGQDPQFLISFYEKMQSDKGSIPDRFSAQQFSDYHSELNMSSLELGDSALYFCASSLYYGTNNYEQYFGPGTRLTVT.

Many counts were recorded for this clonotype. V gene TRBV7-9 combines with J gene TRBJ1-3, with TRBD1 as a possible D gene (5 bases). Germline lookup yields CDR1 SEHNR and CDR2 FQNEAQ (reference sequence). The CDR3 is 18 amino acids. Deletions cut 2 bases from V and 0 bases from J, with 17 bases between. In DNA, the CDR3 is TGTGCCAGCAGCTTATTGATCGGGGGGGTTCACTCTGGAAACACCATATATTTT. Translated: CASSLLIGGVHSGNTIYF.

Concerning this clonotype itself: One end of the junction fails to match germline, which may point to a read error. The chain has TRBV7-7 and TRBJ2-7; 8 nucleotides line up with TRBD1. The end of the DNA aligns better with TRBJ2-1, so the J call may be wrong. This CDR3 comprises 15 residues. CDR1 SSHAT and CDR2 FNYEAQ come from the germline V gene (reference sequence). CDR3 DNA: TGTGCTAGCAGCTTAGCCCGGACAGGGCGCAATGAGCAGTTCTTC. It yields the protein CASSLARTGRNEQFF.

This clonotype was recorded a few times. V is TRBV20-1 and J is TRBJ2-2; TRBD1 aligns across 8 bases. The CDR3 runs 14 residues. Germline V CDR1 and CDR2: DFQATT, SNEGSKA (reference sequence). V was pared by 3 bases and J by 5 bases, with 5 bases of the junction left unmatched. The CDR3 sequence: CSARNRQGTGELFF. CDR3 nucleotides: TGCAGTGCTAGGAACAGACAGGGGACCGGGGAGCTGTTTTTT.

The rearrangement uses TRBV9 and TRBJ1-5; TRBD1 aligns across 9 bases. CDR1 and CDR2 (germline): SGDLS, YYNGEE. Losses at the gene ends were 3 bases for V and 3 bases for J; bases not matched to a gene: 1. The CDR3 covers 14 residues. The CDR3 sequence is CASSGQGDNQPQHF. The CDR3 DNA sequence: TGTGCCAGCAGCGGACAGGGGGACAATCAGCCCCAGCATTTT.

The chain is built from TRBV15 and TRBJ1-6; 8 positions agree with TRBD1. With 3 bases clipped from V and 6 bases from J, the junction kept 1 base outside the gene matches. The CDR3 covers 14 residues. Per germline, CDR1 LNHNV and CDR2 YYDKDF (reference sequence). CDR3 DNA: TGTGCCACCAGCAGTACAGGGGGTAATTCACCCCTCCACTTT. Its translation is CATSSTGGNSPLHF.